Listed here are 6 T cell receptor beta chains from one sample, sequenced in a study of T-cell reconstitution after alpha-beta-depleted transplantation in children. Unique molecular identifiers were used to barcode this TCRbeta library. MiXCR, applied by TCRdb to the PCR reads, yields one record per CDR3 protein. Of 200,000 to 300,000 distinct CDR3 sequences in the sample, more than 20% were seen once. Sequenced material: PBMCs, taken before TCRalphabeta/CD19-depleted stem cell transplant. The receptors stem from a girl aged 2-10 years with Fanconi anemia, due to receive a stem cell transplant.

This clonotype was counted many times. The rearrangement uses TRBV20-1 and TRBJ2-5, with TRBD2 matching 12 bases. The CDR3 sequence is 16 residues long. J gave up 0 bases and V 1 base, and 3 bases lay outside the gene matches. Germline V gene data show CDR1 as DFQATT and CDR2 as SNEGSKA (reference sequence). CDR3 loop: CSARGLAGGYQETQYF. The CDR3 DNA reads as TGCAGTGCTAGAGGGCTAGCGGGAGGGTACCAAGAGACCCAGTACTTC.

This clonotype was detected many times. The CDR3 DNA reads TGCAGCGTTGAAATAGGGGGCGATGGATCTGAAGCTTTCTTT. Its protein is CSVEIGGDGSEAFF. This rearrangement joins TRBV29-1 to TRBJ1-1; TRBD1 agrees at 7 bases. The V gene's germline CDR1 is SQVTM and CDR2 ANQGSEA. V was pared by 2 bases and J by 6 bases, with 9 bases of the junction left unmatched. The CDR3 has 14 amino acids.

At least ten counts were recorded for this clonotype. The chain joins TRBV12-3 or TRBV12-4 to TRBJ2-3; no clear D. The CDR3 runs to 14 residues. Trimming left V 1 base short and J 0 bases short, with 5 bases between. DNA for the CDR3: TGTGCCAGCAGTTTAGGGCCGAGCACAGATACGCAGTATTTT. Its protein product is CASSLGPSTDTQYF.

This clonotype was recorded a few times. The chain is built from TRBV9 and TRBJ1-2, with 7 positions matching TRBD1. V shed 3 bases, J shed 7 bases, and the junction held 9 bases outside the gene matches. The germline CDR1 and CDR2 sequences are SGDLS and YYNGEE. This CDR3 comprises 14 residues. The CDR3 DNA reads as TGTGCCAGCAGCGCTACTCGACAGGGAGGTGGCTACACCTTC. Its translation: CASSATRQGGGYTF.

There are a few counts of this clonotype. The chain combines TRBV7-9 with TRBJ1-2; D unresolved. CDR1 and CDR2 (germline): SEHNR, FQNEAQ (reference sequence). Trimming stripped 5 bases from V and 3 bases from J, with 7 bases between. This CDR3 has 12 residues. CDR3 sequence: CASSHLDYGYTF. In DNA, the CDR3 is TGTGCCAGCAGCCATCTGGACTATGGCTACACCTTC.

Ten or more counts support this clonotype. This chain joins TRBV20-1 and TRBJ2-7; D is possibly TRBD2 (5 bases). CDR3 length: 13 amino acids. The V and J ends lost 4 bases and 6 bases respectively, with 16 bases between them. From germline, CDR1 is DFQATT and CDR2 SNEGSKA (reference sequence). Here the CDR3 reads CSAKDHSGPEQYF. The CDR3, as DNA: TGCAGTGCTAAGGACCACAGCGGCCCCGAGCAGTACTTC.